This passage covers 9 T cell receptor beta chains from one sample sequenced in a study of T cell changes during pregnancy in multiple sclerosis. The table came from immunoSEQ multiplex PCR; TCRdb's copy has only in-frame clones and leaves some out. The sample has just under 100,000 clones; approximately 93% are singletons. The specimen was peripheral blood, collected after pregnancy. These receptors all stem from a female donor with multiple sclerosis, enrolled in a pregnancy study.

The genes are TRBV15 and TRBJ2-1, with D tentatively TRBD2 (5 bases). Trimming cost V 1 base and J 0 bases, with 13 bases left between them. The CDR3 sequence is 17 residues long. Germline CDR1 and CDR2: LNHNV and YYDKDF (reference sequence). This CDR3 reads CATSRVRGLSSYNEQFF. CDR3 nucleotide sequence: TGTGCCACCAGCAGAGTGCGCGGGCTGAGCTCCTACAATGAGCAGTTCTTC. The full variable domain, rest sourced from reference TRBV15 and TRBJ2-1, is DAMVIQNPRYQVTQFGKPVTLSCSQTLNHNVMYWYQQKSSQAPKLLFHYYDKDFNNEADTPDNFQSRRPNTSFCFLDIRSPGLGDTAMYLCATSRVRGLSSYNEQFFGPGTRLTVL.

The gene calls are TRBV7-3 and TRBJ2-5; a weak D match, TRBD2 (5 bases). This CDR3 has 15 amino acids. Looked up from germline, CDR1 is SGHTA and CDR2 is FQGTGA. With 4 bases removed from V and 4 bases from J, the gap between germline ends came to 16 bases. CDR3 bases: TGTGCCAGCAGCTCCTCGATAGCGCTGGGAGAGACCCAGTACTTC. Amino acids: CASSSSIALGETQYF.

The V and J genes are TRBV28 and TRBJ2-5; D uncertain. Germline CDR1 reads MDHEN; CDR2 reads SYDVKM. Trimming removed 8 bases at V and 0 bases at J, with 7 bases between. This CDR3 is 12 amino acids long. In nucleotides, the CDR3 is TGTGCCAGCGGCTTTAACCAAGAGACCCAGTACTTC. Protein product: CASGFNQETQYF. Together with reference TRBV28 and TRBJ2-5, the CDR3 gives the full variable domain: DVKVTQSSRYLVKRTGEKVFLECVQDMDHENMFWYRQDPGLGLRLIYFSYDVKMKEKGDIPEGYSVSREKKERFSLILESASTNQTSMYLCASGFNQETQYFGPGTRLLVL.

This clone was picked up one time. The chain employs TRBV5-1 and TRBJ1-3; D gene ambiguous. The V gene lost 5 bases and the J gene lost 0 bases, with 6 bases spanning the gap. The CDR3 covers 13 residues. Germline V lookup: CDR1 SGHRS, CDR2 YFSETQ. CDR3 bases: TGCGCCAGCAGTCGAGGCTCTGGAAACACCATATATTTT. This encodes CASSRGSGNTIYF. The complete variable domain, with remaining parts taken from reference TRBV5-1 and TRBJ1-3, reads KAGVTQTPRYLIKTRGQQVTLSCSPISGHRSVSWYQQTPGQGLQFLFEYFSETQRNKGNFPGRFSGRQFSNSRSEMNVSTLELGDSALYLCASSRGSGNTIYFGEGSWLTVV.

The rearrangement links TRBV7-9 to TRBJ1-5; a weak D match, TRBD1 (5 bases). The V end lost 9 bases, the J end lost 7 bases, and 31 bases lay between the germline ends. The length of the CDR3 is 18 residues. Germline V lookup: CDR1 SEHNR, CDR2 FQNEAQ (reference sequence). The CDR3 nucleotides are TGTGCCAGAAGGCCGAGTTGCGCGGGACGGAGGCGTCCGCAGCCCCAGCATTTT. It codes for CARRPSCAGRRRPQPQHF.

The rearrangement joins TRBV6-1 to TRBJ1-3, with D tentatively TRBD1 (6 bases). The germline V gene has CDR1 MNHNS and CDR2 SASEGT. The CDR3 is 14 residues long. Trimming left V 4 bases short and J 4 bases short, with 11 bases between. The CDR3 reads CASSGYGTGNTIYF. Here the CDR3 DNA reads TGTGCCAGCAGTGGCTATGGGACAGGAAACACCATATATTTT.

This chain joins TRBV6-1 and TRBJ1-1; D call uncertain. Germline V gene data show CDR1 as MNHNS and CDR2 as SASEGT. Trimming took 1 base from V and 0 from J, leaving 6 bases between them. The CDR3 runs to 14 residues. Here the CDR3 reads CASSEVTVNTEAFF. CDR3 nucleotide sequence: TGTGCCAGCAGTGAAGTTACAGTGAACACTGAAGCTTTCTTT.

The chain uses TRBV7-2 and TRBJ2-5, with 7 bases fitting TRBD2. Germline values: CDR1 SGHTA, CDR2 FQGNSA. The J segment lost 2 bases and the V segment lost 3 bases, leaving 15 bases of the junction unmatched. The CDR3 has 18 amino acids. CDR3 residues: CASSLRFTSDTPQETQYF. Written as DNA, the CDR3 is TGTGCCAGCAGCTTGCGGTTTACTAGCGATACTCCTCAAGAGACCCAGTACTTC.

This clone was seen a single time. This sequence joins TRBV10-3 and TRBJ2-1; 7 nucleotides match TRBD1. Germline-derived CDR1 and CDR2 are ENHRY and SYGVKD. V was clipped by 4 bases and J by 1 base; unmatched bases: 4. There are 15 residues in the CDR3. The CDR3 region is CAISGKGASYNEQFF. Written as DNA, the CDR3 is TGTGCCATCAGTGGAAAGGGGGCATCCTACAATGAGCAGTTCTTC.